The 18 T cell receptor beta chains below were found in one sample sequenced in a study of shared clonotypes between healthy human individuals. Measured with immunoSEQ multiplex PCR; TCRdb has only the in-frame clones, and not every one. The repertoire holds roughly 1,600,000 clones, 97% to 99% seen once, with about 0.4% in the top ten. Sequencing input: naive CD4+ T cells sorted from blood. This sample's subset: CD45RA+ positively selected. These receptor sequences come from a man aged 25-45 years in good health.

The V and J genes are TRBV30 and TRBJ1-6, with a possible D match to TRBD1 (6 bases). The germline V gene has CDR1 GTSNPN and CDR2 SVGIG (reference sequence). V was clipped by 8 bases and J by 7 bases, with 12 bases between them. The CDR3 sequence is 12 residues long. The CDR3 protein is CALGGQNSPLHF. The CDR3 DNA sequence: TGTGCCCTTGGGGGGCAGAATTCACCCCTCCACTTT.

The chain uses TRBV28 and TRBJ1-5; D not resolved. CDR1 and CDR2 (germline): MDHEN, SYDVKM. This CDR3 contains 15 residues. The V and J ends lost 6 bases and 0 bases respectively, with 12 bases between them. In DNA form, the CDR3 reads TGTGCCAGCAGCCCCCATTCGGGTAGCAATCAGCCCCAGCATTTT. Its protein is CASSPHSGSNQPQHF.

The chain carries TRBV18 and TRBJ1-1, with 7 positions matching TRBD1. V was pared by 6 bases and J by 6 bases, with 7 bases of the junction left unmatched. The CDR3 consists of 13 residues. Germline assignment: CDR1 KGHSH and CDR2 LQKENI. CDR3 region: CASSYTGEAEAFF. Here the CDR3 DNA reads TGTGCCAGCTCGTACACAGGGGAGGCTGAAGCTTTCTTT.

Note on this clone: The sample contains more than one DNA sequence encoding this CDR3. This chain links TRBV29-1 with TRBJ2-7; a possible D gene is TRBD1 (6 bases). The CDR3 sequence is 11 residues long. From germline, CDR1 is SQVTM and CDR2 ANQGSEA. Trimming cost V 7 bases and J 3 bases, with 10 bases left between them. The CDR3 spells CSGGQSYEQYF. As DNA, the CDR3 is TGCAGCGGCGGACAGAGCTACGAGCAGTACTTC.

The chain is built from TRBV30 and TRBJ1-4; TRBD1 agrees at 9 bases. Germline V gene sequence: CDR1 GTSNPN, CDR2 SVGIG (reference sequence). CDR3 length equals 13 residues. Unmatched junction bases numbered 5, after V lost 5 bases and J lost 7 bases. The CDR3: CAWGDRVGEKLFF. The CDR3 DNA reads as TGTGCCTGGGGGGACAGGGTTGGTGAAAAACTGTTTTTT.

This clone was recorded once. This chain connects TRBV9 to TRBJ2-3; the match to TRBD2 covers 7 bases. Germline CDR1 SGDLS, CDR2 YYNGEE. The CDR3 extends over 16 amino acids. The V segment lost 2 bases and the J segment 0 bases; nucleotides outside the gene matches: 6. The CDR3 protein is CASSVVSGSSTDTQYF. The DNA of the CDR3 is TGTGCCAGCAGCGTTGTTAGCGGGTCGAGCACAGATACGCAGTATTTT.

The CDR3 nucleotides are TGTGCCAGCAGCGTAGGGCGATTAGCGGGAGGGCTAACAGATACGCAGTATTTT. This codes for CASSVGRLAGGLTDTQYF. The chain combines TRBV9 with TRBJ2-3, with 11 positions matching TRBD2. Germline V gives CDR1 SGDLS, CDR2 YYNGEE. The trim removed 0 bases at V and 3 bases at J, leaving 9 bases unmatched. CDR3 length equals 18 residues.

The chain couples TRBV27 to TRBJ2-7; a possible D gene is TRBD2 (5 bases). With 3 bases removed from V and 5 bases from J, the gap between germline ends came to 14 bases. The length of the CDR3 is 14 residues. Germline values: CDR1 MNHEY, CDR2 SMNVEV (reference sequence). This chain's CDR3 is CASSLFGGSHEQYF. In nucleotides, the CDR3 is TGTGCCAGCAGTTTGTTCGGAGGATCCCACGAGCAGTACTTC.

This chain joins TRBV10-1 and TRBJ2-2; 10 bases are shared with TRBD2. Germline CDR1 WNHNN, CDR2 SYGVQD (reference sequence). This CDR3 spans 16 amino acids. With 4 bases clipped from V and 7 bases from J, the junction kept 9 bases outside the gene matches. This CDR3 is CASSGKREGQNGELFF. CDR3 bases: TGCGCCAGCAGTGGAAAGCGGGAGGGCCAGAACGGGGAGCTGTTTTTT.

The chain is built from TRBV2 and TRBJ2-2, with 7 nucleotides matching TRBD1. Unmatched junction bases numbered 4, after V lost 8 bases and J lost 4 bases. Per the germline V gene, CDR1 is SNHLY and CDR2 is FYNNEI. The CDR3 is made up of 13 amino acids. In DNA form, the CDR3 reads TGTGCCAGCGGGGGACAGAGCACCGGGGAGCTGTTTTTT. It yields the protein CASGGQSTGELFF. The entire variable domain, with the rest obtained from reference TRBV2 and TRBJ2-2, is as follows: EPEVTQTPSHQVTQMGQEVILRCVPISNHLYFYWYRQILGQKVEFLVSFYNNEISEKSEIFDDQFSVERPDGSNFTLKIRSTKLEDSAMYFCASGGQSTGELFFGEGSRLTVL.

This chain uses TRBV7-9 with TRBJ2-5; possibly TRBD2 for D (5 bases). This CDR3 contains 13 residues. Trimming stripped 3 bases from V and 2 bases from J, with 7 bases between. Germline V CDR1 and CDR2: SEHNR, FQNEAQ (reference sequence). CDR3 DNA: TGTGCCAGCAGCTTCGGGATACAAGAGACCCAGTACTTC. This codes for CASSFGIQETQYF.

The J gene is TRBJ2-1, the V gene TRBV30; D gene ambiguous. Germline V lookup: CDR1 GTSNPN, CDR2 SVGIG (reference sequence). Trimming stripped 8 bases from V and 2 bases from J, with 7 bases between. The CDR3 runs 11 residues. The chain's CDR3 is CAGETYNEQFF. The CDR3 bases are TGTGCCGGTGAAACCTACAATGAGCAGTTCTTC.

The chain joins TRBV19 to TRBJ2-7, with a possible D match to TRBD2 (5 bases). The CDR3 extends over 12 amino acids. V was trimmed by 10 bases and J by 6 bases, leaving 16 bases between them. From germline, CDR1 is LNHDA and CDR2 SQIVND (reference sequence). DNA for the CDR3: TGTGCCACCAAGCCAATAGGAGGCGAGCAGTACTTC. Translation: CATKPIGGEQYF.

This chain links TRBV11-2 with TRBJ2-4; no clear D. The length of the CDR3 is 15 residues. V was clipped by 1 base and J by 6 bases, with 13 bases between them. The germline CDR1 and CDR2 sequences are SGHAT and FQNNGV. CDR3 sequence: CASSLVPIHGNIQYF. The CDR3, as DNA: TGTGCCAGCAGCTTAGTCCCAATCCACGGAAACATTCAGTACTTC.

The chain joins TRBV4-3 to TRBJ2-7; weak D call: TRBD1 (5 bases). The CDR3 consists of 15 residues. The V gene's germline CDR1 is LGHNA and CDR2 YSLEER. Trimming took 0 bases from V and 5 from J, leaving 14 bases between them. DNA of the CDR3: TGCGCCAGCAGCCAAGAAGCTCAGGGTAGCCACGAGCAGTACTTC. It translates to CASSQEAQGSHEQYF.

The genes are TRBV5-4 and TRBJ2-5; weak D call: TRBD1 (7 bases). The germline CDR1 and CDR2 sequences are SGHNT and YYREEE (reference sequence). The CDR3 is 15 residues long. V was clipped by 3 bases and J by 3 bases, with 15 bases between them. The CDR3 DNA reads TGTGCCAGCAGCTCGCCCGGAGGGGGCGAAGAGACCCAGTACTTC. The encoded protein is CASSSPGGGEETQYF.

This chain uses TRBV7-2 with TRBJ2-4, with unresolved D. CDR3 size: 17 residues. V was pared by 5 bases and J by 0 bases, with 17 bases between. The germline V gene encodes CDR1 SGHTA and CDR2 FQGNSA. CDR3 residues: CASSTGRVGLAKNIQYF. The CDR3 bases are TGTGCCAGCAGCACGGGCCGTGTGGGTTTAGCCAAAAACATTCAGTACTTC.

The chain carries TRBV5-6 and TRBJ1-1; 7 nucleotides line up with TRBD1. This CDR3 spans 14 amino acids. Germline assignment: CDR1 SGHDT and CDR2 YYEEEE. Unmatched junction bases numbered 5, after V lost 5 bases and J lost 1 base. Here the CDR3 DNA reads TGTGCCAGCAGAGACGGGACAGCGAACACTGAAGCTTTCTTT. This codes for CASRDGTANTEAFF. Looking up the rest from reference TRBV5-6 and TRBJ1-1 gives the full variable domain: DAGVTQSPTHLIKTRGQQVTLRCSPKSGHDTVSWYQQALGQGPQFIFQYYEEEERQRGNFPDRFSGHQFPNYSSELNVNALLLGDSALYLCASRDGTANTEAFFGQGTRLTVV.